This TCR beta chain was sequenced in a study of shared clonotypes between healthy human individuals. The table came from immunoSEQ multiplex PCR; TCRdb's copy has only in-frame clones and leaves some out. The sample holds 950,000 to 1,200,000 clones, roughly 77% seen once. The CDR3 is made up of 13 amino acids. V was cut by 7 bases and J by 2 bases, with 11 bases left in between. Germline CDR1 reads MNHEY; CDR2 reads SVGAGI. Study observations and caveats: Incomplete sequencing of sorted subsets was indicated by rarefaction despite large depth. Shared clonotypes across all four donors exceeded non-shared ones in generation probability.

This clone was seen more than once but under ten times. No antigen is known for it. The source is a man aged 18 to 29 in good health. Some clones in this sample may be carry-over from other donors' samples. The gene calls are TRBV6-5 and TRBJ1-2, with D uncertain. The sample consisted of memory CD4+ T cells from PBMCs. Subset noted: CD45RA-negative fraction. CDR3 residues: CASTQGPNYGYTF. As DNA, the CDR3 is TGTGCCAGCACCCAAGGGCCGAACTATGGCTACACCTTC.